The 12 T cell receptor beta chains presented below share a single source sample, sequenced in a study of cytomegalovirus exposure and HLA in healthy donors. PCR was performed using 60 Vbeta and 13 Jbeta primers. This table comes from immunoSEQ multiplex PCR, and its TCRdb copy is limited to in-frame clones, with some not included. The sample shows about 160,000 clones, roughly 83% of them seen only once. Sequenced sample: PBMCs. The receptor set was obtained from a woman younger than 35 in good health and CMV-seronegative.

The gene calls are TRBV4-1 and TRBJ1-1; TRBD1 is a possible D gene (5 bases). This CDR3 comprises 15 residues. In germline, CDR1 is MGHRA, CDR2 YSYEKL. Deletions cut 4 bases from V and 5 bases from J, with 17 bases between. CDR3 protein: CASSPPTDSRTEAFF. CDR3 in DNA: TGCGCCAGCAGCCCCCCTACCGACAGTAGGACTGAAGCTTTCTTT.

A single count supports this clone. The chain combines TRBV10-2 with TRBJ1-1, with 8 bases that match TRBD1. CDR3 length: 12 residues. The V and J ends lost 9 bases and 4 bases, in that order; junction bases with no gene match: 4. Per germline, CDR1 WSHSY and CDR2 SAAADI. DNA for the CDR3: TGCGCCAGTGGGACAGGAGGCACTGAAGCTTTCTTT. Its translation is CASGTGGTEAFF.

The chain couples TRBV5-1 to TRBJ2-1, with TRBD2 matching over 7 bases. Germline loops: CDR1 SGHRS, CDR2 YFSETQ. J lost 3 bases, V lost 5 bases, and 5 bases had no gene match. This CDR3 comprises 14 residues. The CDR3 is CASRPGDYYNEQFF. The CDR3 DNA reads TGCGCCAGCAGACCGGGGGACTACTACAATGAGCAGTTCTTC.

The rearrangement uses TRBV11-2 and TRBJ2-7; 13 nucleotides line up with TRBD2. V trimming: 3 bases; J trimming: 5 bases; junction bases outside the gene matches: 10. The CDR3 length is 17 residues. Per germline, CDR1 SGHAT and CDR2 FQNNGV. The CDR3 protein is CASSFRRLAGGLDEQYF. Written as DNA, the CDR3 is TGTGCCAGCAGCTTTAGGCGACTAGCGGGGGGTTTGGACGAGCAGTACTTC.

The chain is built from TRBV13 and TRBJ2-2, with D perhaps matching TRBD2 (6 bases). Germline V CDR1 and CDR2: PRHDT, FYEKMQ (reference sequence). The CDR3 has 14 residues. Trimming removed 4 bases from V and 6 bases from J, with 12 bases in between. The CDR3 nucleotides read TGTGCCAGCAGCTCGGGACTGCCTTCCGGGGAGCTGTTTTTT. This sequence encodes CASSSGLPSGELFF.

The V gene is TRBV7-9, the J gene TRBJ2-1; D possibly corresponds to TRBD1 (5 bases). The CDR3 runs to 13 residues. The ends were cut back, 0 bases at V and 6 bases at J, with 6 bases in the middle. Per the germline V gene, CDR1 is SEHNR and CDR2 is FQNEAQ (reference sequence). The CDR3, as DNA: TGTGCCAGCAGCTTAGCTGGGGCCAATGAGCAGTTCTTC. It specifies CASSLAGANEQFF.

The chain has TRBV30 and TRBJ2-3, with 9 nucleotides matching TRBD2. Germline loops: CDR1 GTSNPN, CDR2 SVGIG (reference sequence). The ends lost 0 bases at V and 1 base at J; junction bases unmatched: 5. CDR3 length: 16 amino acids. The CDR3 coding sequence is TGTGCCTGGAGTGTAGAAGCTAGCGGGGGCACAGATACGCAGTATTTT. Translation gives CAWSVEASGGTDTQYF.

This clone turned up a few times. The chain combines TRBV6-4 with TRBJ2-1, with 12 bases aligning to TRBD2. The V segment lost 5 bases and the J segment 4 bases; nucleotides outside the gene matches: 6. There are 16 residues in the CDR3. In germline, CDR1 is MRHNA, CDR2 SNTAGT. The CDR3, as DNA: TGTGCCAGCAGTCGACTAGCGGGGGCACAATACAATGAGCAGTTCTTC. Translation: CASSRLAGAQYNEQFF.

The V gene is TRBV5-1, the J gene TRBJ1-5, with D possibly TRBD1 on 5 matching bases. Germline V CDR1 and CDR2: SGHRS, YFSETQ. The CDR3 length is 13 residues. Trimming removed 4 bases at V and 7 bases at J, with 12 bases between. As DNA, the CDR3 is TGCGCCAGCAGCCCCCGGCGGGGGCAGCCCCAGCATTTT. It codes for CASSPRRGQPQHF. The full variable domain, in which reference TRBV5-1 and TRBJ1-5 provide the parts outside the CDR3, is KAGVTQTPRYLIKTRGQQVTLSCSPISGHRSVSWYQQTPGQGLQFLFEYFSETQRNKGNFPGRFSGRQFSNSRSEMNVSTLELGDSALYLCASSPRRGQPQHFGDGTRLSIL.

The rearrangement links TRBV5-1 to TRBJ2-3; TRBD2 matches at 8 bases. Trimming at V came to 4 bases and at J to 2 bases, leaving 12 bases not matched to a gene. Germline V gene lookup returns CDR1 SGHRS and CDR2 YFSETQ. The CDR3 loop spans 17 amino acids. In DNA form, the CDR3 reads TGCGCCAGCAGCCTCCGGATAGCGGGGTCTTCCACAGATACGCAGTATTTT. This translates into CASSLRIAGSSTDTQYF.

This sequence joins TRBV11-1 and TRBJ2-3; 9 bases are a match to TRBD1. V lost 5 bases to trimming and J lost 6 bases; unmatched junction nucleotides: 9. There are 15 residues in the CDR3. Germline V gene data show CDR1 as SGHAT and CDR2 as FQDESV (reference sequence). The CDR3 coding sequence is TGTGCCAGCAGCCATGCAGGACAGGGGACCGATACGCAGTATTTT. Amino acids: CASSHAGQGTDTQYF.

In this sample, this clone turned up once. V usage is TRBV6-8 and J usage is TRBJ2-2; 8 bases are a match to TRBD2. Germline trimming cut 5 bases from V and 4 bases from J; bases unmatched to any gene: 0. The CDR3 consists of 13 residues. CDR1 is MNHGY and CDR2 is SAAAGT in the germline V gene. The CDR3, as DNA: TGTGCCAGCAGTGGGACTAGCACCGGGGAGCTGTTTTTT. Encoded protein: CASSGTSTGELFF.